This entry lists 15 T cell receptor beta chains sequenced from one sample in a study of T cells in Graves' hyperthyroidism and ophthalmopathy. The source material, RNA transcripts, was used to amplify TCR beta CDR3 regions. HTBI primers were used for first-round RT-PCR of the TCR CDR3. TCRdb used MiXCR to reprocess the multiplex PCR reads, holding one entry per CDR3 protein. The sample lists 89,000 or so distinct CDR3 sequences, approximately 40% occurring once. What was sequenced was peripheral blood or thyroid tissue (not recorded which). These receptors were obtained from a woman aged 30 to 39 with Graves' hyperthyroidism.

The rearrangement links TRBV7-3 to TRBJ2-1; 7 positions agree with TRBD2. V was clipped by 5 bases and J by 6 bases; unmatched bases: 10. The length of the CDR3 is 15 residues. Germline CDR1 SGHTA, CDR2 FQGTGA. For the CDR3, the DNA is TGTGCCAGCAGCCCCGGGACTACACAAGGCAATGAGCAGTTCTTC. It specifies CASSPGTTQGNEQFF.

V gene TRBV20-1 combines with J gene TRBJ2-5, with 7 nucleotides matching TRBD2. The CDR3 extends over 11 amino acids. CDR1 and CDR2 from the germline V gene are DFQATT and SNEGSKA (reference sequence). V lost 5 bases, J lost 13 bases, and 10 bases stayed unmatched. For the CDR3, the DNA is TGCAGTGCTGGACTAGAGGCCCCTCTGTACTTC. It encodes CSAGLEAPLYF.

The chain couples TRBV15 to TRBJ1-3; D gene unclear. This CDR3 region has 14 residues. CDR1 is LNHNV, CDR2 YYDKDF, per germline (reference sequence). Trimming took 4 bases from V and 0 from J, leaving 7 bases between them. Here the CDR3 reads CATSTLSSGNTIYF. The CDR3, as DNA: TGTGCCACCAGCACGTTGAGCTCTGGAAACACCATATATTTT.

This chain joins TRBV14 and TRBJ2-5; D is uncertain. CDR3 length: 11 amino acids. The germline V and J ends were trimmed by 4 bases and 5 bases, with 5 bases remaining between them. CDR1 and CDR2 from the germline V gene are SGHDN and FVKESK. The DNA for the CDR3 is TGTGCCAGCAGCCCTCAGGAGACCCAGTACTTC. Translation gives CASSPQETQYF.

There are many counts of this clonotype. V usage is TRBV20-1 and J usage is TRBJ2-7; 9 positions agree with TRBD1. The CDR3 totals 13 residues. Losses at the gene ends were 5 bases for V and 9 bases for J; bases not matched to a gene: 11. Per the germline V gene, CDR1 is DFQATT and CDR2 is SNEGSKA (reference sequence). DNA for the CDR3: TGCAGTGCTCCGTTGGGGACAGGGCTACGGCAGTACTTC. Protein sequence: CSAPLGTGLRQYF.

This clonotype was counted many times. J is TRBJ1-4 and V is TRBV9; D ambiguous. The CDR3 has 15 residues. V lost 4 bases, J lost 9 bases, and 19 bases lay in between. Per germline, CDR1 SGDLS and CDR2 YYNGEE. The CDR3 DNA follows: TGTGCCAGCAGCCGTAGGCCTTCAGGCCCGAAAAAACTGTTTTTT. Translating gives CASSRRPSGPKKLFF. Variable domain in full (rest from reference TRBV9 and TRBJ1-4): DSGVTQTPKHLITATGQRVTLRCSPRSGDLSVYWYQQSLDQGLQFLIQYYNGEERAKGNILERFSAQQFPDLHSELNLSSLELGDSALYFCASSRRPSGPKKLFFGSGTQLSVL.

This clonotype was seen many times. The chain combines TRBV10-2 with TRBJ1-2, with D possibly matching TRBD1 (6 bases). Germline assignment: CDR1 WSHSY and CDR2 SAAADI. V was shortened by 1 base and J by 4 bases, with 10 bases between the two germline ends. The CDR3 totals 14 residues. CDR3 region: CASSEWGQSYGYTF. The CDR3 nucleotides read TGCGCCAGCAGTGAGTGGGGGCAGAGCTATGGCTACACCTTC.

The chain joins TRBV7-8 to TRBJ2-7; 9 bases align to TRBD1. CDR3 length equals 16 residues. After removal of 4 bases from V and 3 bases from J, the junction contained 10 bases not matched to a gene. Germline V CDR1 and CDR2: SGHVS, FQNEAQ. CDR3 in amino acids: CASSYGSRTGDYEQYF. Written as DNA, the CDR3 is TGTGCCAGCAGCTACGGATCAAGGACAGGGGACTACGAGCAGTACTTC. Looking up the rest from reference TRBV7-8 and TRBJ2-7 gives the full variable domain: GAGVSQSPRYKVAKRGQDVALRCDPISGHVSLFWYQQALGQGPEFLTYFQNEAQLDKSGLPSDRFFAERPEGSVSTLKIQRTQQEDSAVYLCASSYGSRTGDYEQYFGPGTRLTVT.

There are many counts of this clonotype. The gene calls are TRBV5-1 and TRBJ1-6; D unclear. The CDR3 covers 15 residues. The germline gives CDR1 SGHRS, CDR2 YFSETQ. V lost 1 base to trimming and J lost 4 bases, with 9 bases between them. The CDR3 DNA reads TGCGCCAGCAGCTTGACGGGAAGATATAATTCACCCCTCCACTTT. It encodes CASSLTGRYNSPLHF.

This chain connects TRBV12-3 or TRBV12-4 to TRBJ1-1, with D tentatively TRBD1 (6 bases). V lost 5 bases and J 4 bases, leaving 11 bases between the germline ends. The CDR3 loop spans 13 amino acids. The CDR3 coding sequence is TGTGCCAGCAGTGCGGGCAGGGGCACTGAAGCTTTCTTT. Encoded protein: CASSAGRGTEAFF.

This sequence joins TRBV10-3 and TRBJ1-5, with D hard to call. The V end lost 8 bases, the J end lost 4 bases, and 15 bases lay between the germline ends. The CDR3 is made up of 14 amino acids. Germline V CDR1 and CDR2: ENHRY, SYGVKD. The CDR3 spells CAIGDETINQPQHF. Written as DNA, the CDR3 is TGTGCCATCGGCGACGAGACAATTAATCAGCCCCAGCATTTT.

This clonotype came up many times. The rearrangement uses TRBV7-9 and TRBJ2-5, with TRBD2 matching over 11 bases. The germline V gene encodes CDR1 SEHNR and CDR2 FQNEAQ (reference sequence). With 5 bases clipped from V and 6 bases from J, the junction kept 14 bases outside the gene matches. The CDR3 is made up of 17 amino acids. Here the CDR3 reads CASSRLLRLAGLQTQYF. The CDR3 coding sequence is TGTGCCAGCAGCCGACTCCTAAGACTAGCGGGACTGCAGACCCAGTACTTC. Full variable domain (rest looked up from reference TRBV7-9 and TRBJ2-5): DTGVSQNPRHKITKRGQNVTFRCDPISEHNRLYWYRQTLGQGPEFLTYFQNEAQLEKSRLLSDRFSAERPKGSFSTLEIQRTEQGDSAMYLCASSRLLRLAGLQTQYFGPGTRLLVL.

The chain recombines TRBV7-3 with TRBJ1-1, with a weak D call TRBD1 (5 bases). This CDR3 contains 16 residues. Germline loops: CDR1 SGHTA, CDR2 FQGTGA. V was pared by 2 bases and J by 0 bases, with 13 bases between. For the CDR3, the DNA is TGTGCCAGCAGCTTAGGTTGGGGCACAATGAACACTGAAGCTTTCTTT. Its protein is CASSLGWGTMNTEAFF.

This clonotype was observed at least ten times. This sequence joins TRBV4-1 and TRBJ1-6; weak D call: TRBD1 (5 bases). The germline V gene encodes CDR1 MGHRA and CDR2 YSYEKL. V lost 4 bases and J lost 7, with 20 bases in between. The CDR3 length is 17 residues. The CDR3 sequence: CASSPPPQGVWNSPLHF. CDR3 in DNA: TGCGCCAGCAGCCCACCTCCCCAGGGAGTTTGGAATTCACCCCTCCACTTT.

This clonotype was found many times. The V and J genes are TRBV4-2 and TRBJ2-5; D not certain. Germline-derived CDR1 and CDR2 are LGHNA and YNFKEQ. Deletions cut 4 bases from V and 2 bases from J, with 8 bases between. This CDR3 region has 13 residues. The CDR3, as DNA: TGTGCCAGCAGCCGTCACAGTCAAGAGACCCAGTACTTC. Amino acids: CASSRHSQETQYF.